This T cell receptor beta chain was captured by sequencing in a study of T cell repertoires in cytomegalovirus infection (dated by TCRdb to between 2018 and 2021). Looking at the study overall: Donor HLA type was relevant to the analysis, because carriage of CMV infection together with the matching HLA type was indicated by public TCR beta signatures.

Findings and caveats that apply to the study as a whole: In the ex vivo response, HLA-C-restricted CMV-specific TCR beta clonotypes were dominant, and in two of eight donors the single most frequent clonotype came from this HLA-C-restricted group. Carriers of CMV infection plus the relevant HLA type were discriminated by the cumulative frequency of public TCR beta family members in the study cohort and in an independent approximately 360-donor cohort.

V and J lose 0 bases and 9 bases, and a span of 17 bases separates them. From the cysteine through the phenylalanine, the CDR3 covers 15 amino acids. The entry retains the CDR3 DNA only, 45 bases that are in frame from base 1. The germline V gene (reference sequence) provides CDR1 MNHNY and CDR2 SVGAGI. Sequenced on an Illumina HiSeq 1500. TCRdb handled the public reads itself, with Q25 trimming in fastp and clone calling in MiXCR, and kept productive beta chains. Entries that share a CDR3 protein sequence are merged under the most common genes and DNA. Recorded for this sample are 300,000 to 450,000 distinct CDR3 sequences; around 18% of them occurred a single time. The leading ten clones occupy roughly 8.7% of the sample. This clonotype has only a few counts. The antigen it binds to is not known. One base away there is no much larger clone; base qualities are not given.

Source material: PBMCs. The source is a human donor in good health (CMV status not recorded). Some clones in this sample may be carry-over from other donors' samples. The chain uses TRBV6-6 and TRBJ2-5, with no reliable assignment of the D segment. The DNA reads TGTGCCAGCAGTTACTCGACCGCGAGCCCCCCGGCCCAGTACTTC. Translated, this is CASSYSTASPPAQYF.